The rows below give T cell receptor beta chains drawn from one sample of a study of Tregs in tolerant kidney transplant recipients. Generated by immunoSEQ multiplex PCR, the TCRdb table keeps only in-frame clones and is missing some. The sample has 80,000 to 90,000 clones, 85% to 95% seen once. The sample taken for sequencing was CD8+ T cells from blood. The receptors shown here come from a human donor in good health. The CDR3 runs from the conserved cysteine through the conserved F or W. A D gene is named only where the DNA matches it firmly. The size entry is marked missing in some rows and otherwise reads once, few, many or a size class.

J gene: TRBJ1-2; clone size: -; D gene: TRBD1; V gene: TRBV27; CDR3 DNA: TGTGCCAGCACAGATATACAGGGGAACTATGGCTACACCTTC; CDR3 protein: CASTDIQGNYGYTF
J gene: TRBJ1-4; clone size: -; D gene: TRBD1; V gene: TRBV27; CDR3 DNA: TGTGCCAGCAGTCCCACAGGGGTACGGAATGAAAAACTGTTTTTT; CDR3 protein: CASSPTGVRNEKLFF
J gene: TRBJ1-1; clone size: -; D gene: -; V gene: TRBV29-1; CDR3 DNA: TGCAGCGTTGAAGCTGAGGGAACGAACACTGAAGCTTTCTTT; CDR3 protein: CSVEAEGTNTEAFF
J gene: TRBJ2-3; clone size: -; D gene: TRBD2; V gene: TRBV7-9; CDR3 DNA: TGTGCCAGCAGCTACGGGACTAGCGGGGATCTAGATACGCAGTATTTT; CDR3 protein: CASSYGTSGDLDTQYF
J gene: TRBJ2-7; clone size: -; D gene: TRBD2; V gene: TRBV2; CDR3 DNA: TGTGCCAGCAGTGTGCAGGCGCAAGCCGGGACTAGCGGGAGGGGTGATACCTACGAGCAGTACTTC; CDR3 protein: CASSVQAQAGTSGRGDTYEQYF
J gene: TRBJ1-5; clone size: once; D gene: -; V gene: TRBV30; CDR3 DNA: TGTGCCTGGAGTGTAACAAATCAGCCCCAGCATTTT; CDR3 protein: CAWSVTNQPQHF
J gene: TRBJ2-7; clone size: -; D gene: -; V gene: TRBV4-1; CDR3 DNA: TGCGCCAGCAGCCAAGGAGGGGACTCCTACGAGCAGTACTTC; CDR3 protein: CASSQGGDSYEQYF
J gene: TRBJ2-7; clone size: -; D gene: -; V gene: TRBV6-6; CDR3 DNA: TGTGCCAGCAGTTATGTCCCCTACGAGCAGTACTTC; CDR3 protein: CASSYVPYEQYF
J gene: TRBJ2-7; clone size: -; D gene: -; V gene: TRBV27; CDR3 DNA: TGTGCCAGCAGTTCACTAGCTCGGGGGCTTCGTGAGCAGTACTTC; CDR3 protein: CASSSLARGLREQYF
J gene: TRBJ2-7; clone size: -; D gene: -; V gene: TRBV5-5; CDR3 DNA: TGTGCCAGCAGCGACCTCCAGTTGGACGAGCAGTACTTC; CDR3 protein: CASSDLQLDEQYF
J gene: TRBJ1-6; clone size: -; D gene: TRBD1; V gene: TRBV12-5; CDR3 DNA: TGTGCTAGTGGTTCTACGGACAGGTTTATCGCGCTCCACTTT; CDR3 protein: CASGSTDRFIALHF
J gene: TRBJ1-1; clone size: few; D gene: -; V gene: TRBV6-4; CDR3 DNA: TGTGCCAGCAGTGAGCAGGAAAACACTGAAGCTTTCTTT; CDR3 protein: CASSEQENTEAFF
J gene: TRBJ2-7; clone size: -; D gene: TRBD1; V gene: TRBV29-1; CDR3 DNA: TGCAGCGTCCTAGGACAGGGCGCAACCTACGAGCAGTACTTC; CDR3 protein: CSVLGQGATYEQYF
J gene: TRBJ2-1; clone size: -; D gene: TRBD1; V gene: TRBV27; CDR3 DNA: TGTGCCAGCAGCCGACCAGGTTCTGGACAGGCGGATAATGAGCAGTTCTTC; CDR3 protein: CASSRPGSGQADNEQFF
J gene: TRBJ2-1; clone size: -; D gene: TRBD2; V gene: TRBV27; CDR3 DNA: TGTGCCAGCAGTTTTCAGACTAGCGGGAGGAACAATGAGCAGTTCTTC; CDR3 protein: CASSFQTSGRNNEQFF
J gene: TRBJ2-7; clone size: -; D gene: -; V gene: TRBV2; CDR3 DNA: TGTGCCAGCAGTGAAGCGCCAGCTAGCTCCTACGAGCAGTACTTC; CDR3 protein: CASSEAPASSYEQYF
J gene: TRBJ2-1; clone size: once; D gene: -; V gene: TRBV5-1; CDR3 DNA: TGCGCCAGCAGCATATCGCCCCCTTTCGAGCAGTTCTTC; CDR3 protein: CASSISPPFEQFF
J gene: TRBJ2-3; clone size: -; D gene: -; V gene: TRBV6-4; CDR3 DNA: TGTGCCAGCAGTGATTGGCAGTCATCAGATACGCAGTATTTT; CDR3 protein: CASSDWQSSDTQYF
J gene: TRBJ2-1; clone size: -; D gene: TRBD2; V gene: TRBV30; CDR3 DNA: TGTGCCTGGAGTGTACGGACTAGCGGGGTCAATGAGCAGTTCTTC; CDR3 protein: CAWSVRTSGVNEQFF
J gene: TRBJ2-3; clone size: -; D gene: TRBD2; V gene: TRBV11-3; CDR3 DNA: TGTGCCAGCAGCTCCCCCCTGGGACTAGCGGCAGATACGCAGTATTTT; CDR3 protein: CASSSPLGLAADTQYF
J gene: TRBJ1-3; clone size: -; D gene: -; V gene: TRBV6-5; CDR3 DNA: TGTGCCAGTGGGGACGGAGGGTACTCTGGAAACACCATATATTTT; CDR3 protein: CASGDGGYSGNTIYF
J gene: TRBJ1-2; clone size: -; D gene: -; V gene: TRBV27; CDR3 DNA: TGTGCCAGCAGTTTCGGGAAAAATTATGGCTACACCTTC; CDR3 protein: CASSFGKNYGYTF
J gene: TRBJ1-6; clone size: -; D gene: TRBD1; V gene: TRBV7-6; CDR3 DNA: TGTGCCAGCAGCTCCGGACAGGCTTATAATTCACCCCTCCACTTT; CDR3 protein: CASSSGQAYNSPLHF
J gene: TRBJ1-2; clone size: -; D gene: -; V gene: TRBV2; CDR3 DNA: TGTGCCAGCAGTGGCCGGGGTGGCTATGGCTACACCTTC; CDR3 protein: CASSGRGGYGYTF
J gene: TRBJ1-2; clone size: -; D gene: TRBD1; V gene: TRBV19; CDR3 DNA: TGTGCCAGCGGACAGGCCTACTATGGCTACACCTTC; CDR3 protein: CASGQAYYGYTF
J gene: TRBJ1-2; clone size: -; D gene: -; V gene: TRBV4-1; CDR3 DNA: TGCGCCAGCAGCCAAGATGCGGGGCCTAGCGGCTACACCTTC; CDR3 protein: CASSQDAGPSGYTF
J gene: TRBJ1-2; clone size: -; D gene: -; V gene: TRBV25-1; CDR3 DNA: TGTGCCAGCAGACTGGGAAAGACCTATGGCTACACCTTC; CDR3 protein: CASRLGKTYGYTF